The clone carrying this T cell receptor beta chain was observed once. Its antigen is still unknown. Unique molecular identifiers featured in each of the TCR beta cDNA libraries. Around 460,000 cDNA molecules came from 1 to 10 million T cells. Using its own MiXCR run on the PCR reads, TCRdb lists one record per CDR3 protein. Here the sample spans around 710,000 distinct CDR3 sequences, roughly 50% being singletons. Germline trimming cut 6 bases from V and 3 bases from J; bases unmatched to any gene: 5. This CDR3 has 13 residues. In germline, CDR1 is SNHLY, CDR2 FYNNEI. The record originates from a study of post-analysis software for immune sequencing data. General observations from the study: Elevated frequency relative to controls characterized roughly five TRBV segments in patients, TRBV5-6, TRBV5-1 and TRBV20-1 among them. Multiple sclerosis patients had significantly lower normalized Chao1 diversity than controls. Strong co-clustering by F measure was evident for samples that had been prepared in the same batch.

The sequencing input was blood. This TCR came from a girl aged 10 to 17 with multiple sclerosis. The chain is built from TRBV2 and TRBJ2-7, with TRBD1 matching over 7 bases. In DNA, the CDR3 is TGTGCCAGCAGCGAGGGACAGCTCTACGAGCAGTACTTC. Translation: CASSEGQLYEQYF. Drawing the rest from reference TRBV2 and TRBJ2-7, the complete variable domain is EPEVTQTPSHQVTQMGQEVILRCVPISNHLYFYWYRQILGQKVEFLVSFYNNEISEKSEIFDDQFSVERPDGSNFTLKIRSTKLEDSAMYFCASSEGQLYEQYFGPGTRLTVT.